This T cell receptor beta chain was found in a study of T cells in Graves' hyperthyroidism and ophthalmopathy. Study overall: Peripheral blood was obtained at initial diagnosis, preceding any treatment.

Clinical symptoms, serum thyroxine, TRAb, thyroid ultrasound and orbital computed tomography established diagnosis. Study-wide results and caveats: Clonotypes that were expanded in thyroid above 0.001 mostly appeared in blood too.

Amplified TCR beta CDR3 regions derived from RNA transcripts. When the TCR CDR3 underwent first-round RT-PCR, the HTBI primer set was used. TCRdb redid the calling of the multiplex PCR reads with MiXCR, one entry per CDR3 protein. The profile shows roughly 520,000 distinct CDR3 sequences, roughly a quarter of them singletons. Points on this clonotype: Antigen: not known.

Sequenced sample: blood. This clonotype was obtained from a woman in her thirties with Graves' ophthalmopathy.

The CDR3 protein is CASSHHPGAQSYGYTF. CDR3 bases: TGTGCCAGCAGCCACCATCCAGGGGCGCAGTCCTATGGCTACACCTTC. The genes are TRBV6-2 or TRBV6-3 and TRBJ1-2; D may be TRBD1 (6 bases). Trimming pared 6 bases from V and 4 bases from J, leaving 21 bases between. The CDR3 sequence is 16 residues long. Germline assignment: CDR1 MNHEY and CDR2 SVGEGT.